This T cell receptor beta chain was observed in a study of blood T cell repertoires in COVID-19. This clone turned up a few times. Repertoires were generated with immunoSEQ multiplex PCR, while TCRdb's copy carries only in-frame clones and drops some. The sample contains about 130,000 clones, around nine tenths of which appear only once. Trimming took 3 bases from V and 6 from J, leaving 12 bases between them. The CDR3 is made up of 13 amino acids. Germline values: CDR1 SGHTA, CDR2 FQGNSA. The sample comprised PBMCs or T cells enriched from blood (not recorded which). The chain couples TRBV7-2 to TRBJ2-7; no firm D call. The origin of this receptor is a woman in her forties or fifties who had recovered from COVID-19. In DNA form, the CDR3 reads TGTGCCAGCAGCTTGACTTCCGGTGGCGAGCAGTACTTC. It encodes CASSLTSGGEQYF.